The 28 T cell receptor beta chains given below trace back to one sample, sequenced in a study of blood T cell repertoires in COVID-19. The protocol was immunoSEQ multiplex PCR, while the TCRdb copy is restricted to in-frame clones and leaves out a portion. The table has approximately 180,000 clones, roughly 87% seen once. Material for sequencing was PBMCs or T cells enriched from blood (not recorded which). The receptors come from a woman aged 40 to 50 with acute COVID-19.

The rearrangement uses TRBV3-1 (or the pseudogene TRBV3-2) and TRBJ2-1; 10 nucleotides line up with TRBD2. This CDR3 has 16 residues. V lost 3 bases to trimming and J lost 9 bases; unmatched junction nucleotides: 11. Per the germline V gene, CDR1 is LGHDT and CDR2 is YNNKEL (reference sequence). The CDR3 DNA is TGTGCCAGCAGCCATTACTTAGCGGGGGGCCCCTTTGAGCAGTTCTTC. As protein: CASSHYLAGGPFEQFF.

V usage is TRBV28 and J usage is TRBJ1-1, with 9 nucleotides matching TRBD1. Germline CDR1 and CDR2: MDHEN and SYDVKM. The junction had 8 bases not matched to a gene; V was cut back by 5 bases and J by 4 bases. The CDR3 runs 15 residues. CDR3 bases: TGTGCCAGCAGTCCCCGGACAGGGGTTGCCACTGAAGCTTTCTTT. This gives the protein CASSPRTGVATEAFF.

The chain employs TRBV11-3 and TRBJ2-1; TRBD2 matches at 8 bases. This CDR3 has 16 residues. The V gene's germline CDR1 is SGHNT and CDR2 YENEEA. Losses at the gene ends were 5 bases for V and 2 bases for J; bases not matched to a gene: 8. CDR3 loop: CASSPMGSGAYNEQFF. CDR3 bases: TGTGCCAGCAGCCCCATGGGTAGCGGGGCCTACAATGAGCAGTTCTTC.

This clone came up a few times. This chain joins TRBV4-1 and TRBJ2-3, with D perhaps matching TRBD2 (6 bases). This CDR3 comprises 16 residues. Trimming left V 1 base short and J 1 base short, with 12 bases between. Germline values: CDR1 MGHRA, CDR2 YSYEKL. CDR3 sequence: CASSQVAGRRTDTQYF. CDR3 DNA: TGCGCCAGCAGCCAAGTGGCGGGGCGACGCACAGATACGCAGTATTTT.

This chain joins TRBV6-6 and TRBJ2-7, with D possibly being TRBD2 (5 bases). This CDR3 is 16 amino acids long. V gave up 5 bases and J gave up 0 bases, with 17 bases separating them. Germline V CDR1 and CDR2: MNHNY, SVGAGI (reference sequence). This chain's CDR3 is CASSTPRAAFSYEQYF. CDR3 bases: TGTGCCAGCAGTACCCCCAGAGCGGCATTCTCCTACGAGCAGTACTTC.

This chain connects TRBV15 to TRBJ2-7, with TRBD2 identical over 10 bases. The ends lost 3 bases at V and 7 bases at J; junction bases unmatched: 12. Germline loops: CDR1 LNHNV, CDR2 YYDKDF (reference sequence). The CDR3 totals 16 residues. CDR3 bases: TGTGCCACCAGCAGGAGCCGCCTAGCGGGAGTGAGGGAGCAGTACTTC. Amino acids: CATSRSRLAGVREQYF.

The chain joins TRBV5-1 to TRBJ1-6, with D perhaps TRBD1 (6 bases). With 4 bases removed from V and 7 bases from J, the gap between germline ends came to 15 bases. CDR1 SGHRS and CDR2 YFSETQ come from the germline V gene. The CDR3 spans 15 residues. In nucleotides, the CDR3 is TGCGCCAGCAGCGGGCGCACAGGGATGAATTCACCCCTCCACTTT. Translating gives CASSGRTGMNSPLHF.

The rearrangement links TRBV2 to TRBJ2-5, with TRBD2 matching over 10 bases. Germline assignment: CDR1 SNHLY and CDR2 FYNNEI. The trim removed 6 bases at V and 7 bases at J, leaving 8 bases unmatched. The length of the CDR3 is 14 residues. CDR3 region: CASRTSGTSGTQYF. In nucleotides, the CDR3 is TGTGCCAGCAGAACTAGCGGGACCTCCGGGACCCAGTACTTC.

J is TRBJ1-1 and V is TRBV9, with D perhaps matching TRBD1 (6 bases). The CDR3 has 15 residues. Germline CDR1 SGDLS, CDR2 YYNGEE. V was pared by 2 bases and J by 0 bases, with 11 bases between. CDR3 sequence: CASSVGQSMNTEAFF. The CDR3 DNA reads TGTGCCAGCAGCGTCGGACAGTCCATGAACACTGAAGCTTTCTTT.

V and J are TRBV27 and TRBJ2-5; 9 nucleotides agree with TRBD1. CDR1 is MNHEY, CDR2 SMNVEV, per germline (reference sequence). The CDR3 loop spans 14 amino acids. Unmatched junction bases numbered 3, after V lost 2 bases and J lost 5 bases. The CDR3 protein is CASSLTGGIETQYF. CDR3 in DNA: TGTGCCAGCAGTTTAACAGGGGGCATCGAGACCCAGTACTTC.

This chain uses TRBV28 with TRBJ1-1; TRBD1 matches at 9 bases. With V trimmed by 2 bases and J by 12 bases, 16 bases remained unmatched. CDR1 is MDHEN, CDR2 SYDVKM, per germline. The CDR3 is 16 amino acids. The CDR3 loop is CASSLRTPRTGDSSFF. DNA of the CDR3: TGTGCCAGCAGTTTAAGGACGCCAAGGACAGGGGACTCCTCTTTCTTT.

This chain joins TRBV25-1 and TRBJ1-1; 7 bases fit TRBD1. Unmatched junction bases numbered 8, after V lost 6 bases and J lost 4 bases. Germline CDR1 reads MGHDK; CDR2 reads SYGVNS. This CDR3 is 14 amino acids long. CDR3 nucleotides: TGTGCCAGCAGCGCAGGGGGTCTGGGCACTGAAGCTTTCTTT. Amino acids: CASSAGGLGTEAFF.

This chain links TRBV19 with TRBJ2-7; 9 bases align to TRBD2. The junction had 5 bases not matched to a gene; V was cut back by 3 bases and J by 2 bases. The CDR3 has 15 residues. CDR1 LNHDA and CDR2 SQIVND come from the germline V gene (reference sequence). The CDR3 sequence is CASSIEAGGPYEQYF. The CDR3 region has the DNA TGTGCCAGTAGTATCGAAGCGGGAGGCCCCTACGAGCAGTACTTC.

The V gene is TRBV5-1, the J gene TRBJ1-2, with D possibly being TRBD1 (5 bases). The germline gives CDR1 SGHRS, CDR2 YFSETQ. The ends were cut back, 4 bases at V and 4 bases at J, with 17 bases in the middle. The CDR3 spans 15 residues. CDR3 nucleotide sequence: TGCGCCAGCAGCCTTGCCCAGGGACTCGGCTATGGCTACACCTTC. Protein sequence: CASSLAQGLGYGYTF.

The genes are TRBV19 and TRBJ2-1; 8 nucleotides line up with TRBD2. This CDR3 region has 15 residues. Per the germline V gene, CDR1 is LNHDA and CDR2 is SQIVND (reference sequence). After removal of 6 bases from V and 4 bases from J, the junction contained 8 bases not matched to a gene. The CDR3 DNA sequence: TGTGCCAGTAGCGACCGCGGGGGGAGTTACAATGAGCAGTTCTTC. Translation: CASSDRGGSYNEQFF.

This chain joins TRBV5-1 and TRBJ2-1; D unresolved. Trimming took off 1 base at V and 0 bases at J, with 2 bases between the two ends. This CDR3 is built from 13 residues. Germline CDR1 SGHRS, CDR2 YFSETQ. CDR3 in DNA: TGCGCCAGCAGCTTGTACTCCTACAATGAGCAGTTCTTC. As protein: CASSLYSYNEQFF.

The V and J genes are TRBV7-2 and TRBJ1-3; no firm D call. V lost 4 bases to trimming and J lost 4 bases, with 8 bases between them. Germline CDR1 and CDR2: SGHTA and FQGNSA. The CDR3 totals 13 residues. The CDR3 sequence: CASSSRGGNTIYF. The CDR3 coding sequence is TGTGCCAGCAGCTCGAGAGGGGGAAACACCATATATTTT.

The chain uses TRBV29-1 and TRBJ2-7; 7 bases fit TRBD2. CDR3 size: 13 residues. Germline lookup yields CDR1 SQVTM and CDR2 ANQGSEA. Germline trimming cut 5 bases from V and 5 bases from J; bases unmatched to any gene: 9. The CDR3 DNA is TGCAGCGTTCTGGCGGGAGAGAGGAACGAGCAGTACTTC. Protein sequence: CSVLAGERNEQYF.

The chain's CDR3 is CASSWQGADEQYF. CDR3 nucleotide sequence: TGTGCCAGCAGTTGGCAGGGGGCTGACGAGCAGTACTTC. The gene calls are TRBV28 and TRBJ2-7, with 8 bases matching TRBD1. Per the germline V gene, CDR1 is MDHEN and CDR2 is SYDVKM. Trimming at V came to 4 bases and at J to 5 bases, leaving 4 bases not matched to a gene. The length of the CDR3 is 13 residues.

The chain links TRBV29-1 to TRBJ1-3; the D is unclear. Germline V gene sequence: CDR1 SQVTM, CDR2 ANQGSEA. This CDR3 spans 14 amino acids. V shed 0 bases and J shed 0 bases, with 6 bases lying between them. The CDR3 DNA is TGCAGCGTTGAAGACTCAGACTCTGGAAACACCATATATTTT. It is translated as CSVEDSDSGNTIYF.

The CDR3 DNA reads TGTGCCAGCAGCCAAGAGGGGGGGGCAGATACGCAGTATTTT. The encoded protein is CASSQEGGADTQYF. This chain uses TRBV3-1 (or the pseudogene TRBV3-2) with TRBJ2-3, with 7 nucleotides matching TRBD2. V shed 0 bases and J 4 bases; nucleotides not matched to a gene: 1. CDR3 length: 14 amino acids. CDR1 and CDR2 (germline): LGHDT, YNNKEL (reference sequence).

The V call is TRBV29-1, the J call TRBJ2-7; 10 positions match TRBD1. Unmatched junction bases numbered 10, after V lost 0 bases and J lost 5 bases. This CDR3 has 16 amino acids. Germline V gives CDR1 SQVTM, CDR2 ANQGSEA. The CDR3 coding sequence is TGCAGCGTTGAAGAGGGGACAGGGGCGCGTAGTAACGAGCAGTACTTC. It translates to CSVEEGTGARSNEQYF.

V is TRBV4-1 and J is TRBJ1-2, with 7 positions matching TRBD1. J was trimmed by 6 bases and V by 4 bases; bases with no gene match: 14. This CDR3 region has 16 residues. Germline V gene lookup returns CDR1 MGHRA and CDR2 YSYEKL. This CDR3 reads CASSRENNRGLDGYTF. The CDR3 DNA reads as TGCGCCAGCAGCCGAGAAAATAACAGGGGCCTTGATGGCTACACCTTC.

The V gene is TRBV10-3, the J gene TRBJ2-5, with TRBD1 matching 11 bases. J gave up 4 bases and V 3 bases, and 7 bases lay outside the gene matches. The CDR3 consists of 16 residues. Germline-derived CDR1 and CDR2 are ENHRY and SYGVKD. The CDR3 region has the DNA TGTGCCATCAGTGACGGACAGGGGGCTGTTGGAGAGACCCAGTACTTC. Protein: CAISDGQGAVGETQYF.

The chain carries TRBV19 and TRBJ2-3; D unclear. The germline V gene has CDR1 LNHDA and CDR2 SQIVND (reference sequence). V was cut by 6 bases and J by 2 bases, with 12 bases left in between. The CDR3 has 14 residues. The CDR3 nucleotides are TGTGCCAGTAGCGGGTCTACTTACACAGATACGCAGTATTTT. Encoded protein: CASSGSTYTDTQYF.

The CDR3 nucleotides are TGTGCCAGCAGCTTAGGACGGAGGACCTACGAGCAGTACTTC. Encoded protein: CASSLGRRTYEQYF. The chain uses TRBV7-2 and TRBJ2-7; D might be TRBD2 (5 bases). Trimming took 1 base from V and 2 from J, leaving 9 bases between them. The CDR3 extends over 14 amino acids. Germline V gene data show CDR1 as SGHTA and CDR2 as FQGNSA. Together with reference TRBV7-2 and TRBJ2-7, the CDR3 gives the full variable domain: GAGVSQSPSNKVTEKGKDVELRCDPISGHTALYWYRQSLGQGLEFLIYFQGNSAPDKSGLPSDRFSAERTGGSVSTLTIQRTQQEDSAVYLCASSLGRRTYEQYFGPGTRLTVT.

The rearrangement joins TRBV28 to TRBJ1-4, with 7 bases matching TRBD1. Germline-derived CDR1 and CDR2 are MDHEN and SYDVKM. Trimming at V came to 5 bases and at J to 1 base, leaving 4 bases not matched to a gene. The CDR3 runs to 15 residues. The DNA of the CDR3 is TGTGCCAGCAGTCCAGGGGGTGGAACTAATGAAAAACTGTTTTTT. This codes for CASSPGGGTNEKLFF.

This chain connects TRBV28 to TRBJ1-5; D perhaps matches TRBD1 (5 bases). Germline V gives CDR1 MDHEN, CDR2 SYDVKM. There are 15 residues in the CDR3. Deletions cut 2 bases from V and 2 bases from J, with 10 bases between. CDR3 amino acids: CASSLGRGGNQPQHF. The CDR3 coding sequence is TGTGCCAGCAGTTTAGGGAGGGGTGGCAATCAGCCCCAGCATTTT. Based on the CDR3 plus reference TRBV28 and TRBJ1-5, the full variable domain is DVKVTQSSRYLVKRTGEKVFLECVQDMDHENMFWYRQDPGLGLRLIYFSYDVKMKEKGDIPEGYSVSREKKERFSLILESASTNQTSMYLCASSLGRGGNQPQHFGDGTRLSIL.